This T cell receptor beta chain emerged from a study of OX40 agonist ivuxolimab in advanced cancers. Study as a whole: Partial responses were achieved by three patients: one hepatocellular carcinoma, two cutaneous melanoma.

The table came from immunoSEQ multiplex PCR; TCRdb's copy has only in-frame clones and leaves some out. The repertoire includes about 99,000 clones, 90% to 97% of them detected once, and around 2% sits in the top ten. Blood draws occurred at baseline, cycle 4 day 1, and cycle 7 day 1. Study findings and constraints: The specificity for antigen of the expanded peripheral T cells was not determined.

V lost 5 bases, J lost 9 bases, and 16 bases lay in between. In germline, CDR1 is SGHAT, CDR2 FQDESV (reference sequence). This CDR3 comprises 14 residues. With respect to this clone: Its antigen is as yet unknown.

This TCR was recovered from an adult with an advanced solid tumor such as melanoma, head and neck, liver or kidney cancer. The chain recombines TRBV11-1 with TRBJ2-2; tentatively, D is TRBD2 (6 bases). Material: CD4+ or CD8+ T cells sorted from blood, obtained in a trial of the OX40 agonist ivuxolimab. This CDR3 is CASSQGGGSRELFF. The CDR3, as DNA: TGTGCCAGCAGCCAAGGAGGAGGGTCCAGGGAGCTGTTTTTT.